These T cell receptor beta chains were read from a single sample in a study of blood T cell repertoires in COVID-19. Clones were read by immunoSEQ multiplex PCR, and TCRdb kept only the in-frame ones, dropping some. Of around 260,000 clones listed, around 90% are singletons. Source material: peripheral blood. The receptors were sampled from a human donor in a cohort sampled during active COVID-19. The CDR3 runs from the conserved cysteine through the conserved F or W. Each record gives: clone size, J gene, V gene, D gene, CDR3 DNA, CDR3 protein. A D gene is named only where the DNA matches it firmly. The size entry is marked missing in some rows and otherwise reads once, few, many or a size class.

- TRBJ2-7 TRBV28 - TGTGCCAGCAGTTTATACGCGGGGATAACCGGAGGCTACGAGCAGTACTTC CASSLYAGITGGYEQYF
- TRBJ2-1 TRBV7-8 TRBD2 TGTGCCAGCAGCCCGGGGGGTCCTTCCGGGATTCGGTACAATGAGCAGTTCTTC CASSPGGPSGIRYNEQFF
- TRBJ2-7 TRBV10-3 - TGTGCCATCAGTGAGTCGAAGTATGACAACTACGAGCAGTACTTC CAISESKYDNYEQYF
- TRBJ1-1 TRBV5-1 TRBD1 TGCGCCAGCAGCTGGGACAGGGGATCTGGTGGCACTGAAGCTTTCTTT CASSWDRGSGGTEAFF
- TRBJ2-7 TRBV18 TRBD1 TGTGCCAGCTCAGGGGACAGCACCCCCAACGAGCAGTACTTC CASSGDSTPNEQYF
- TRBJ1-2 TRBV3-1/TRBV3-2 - TGTGCCAGCAGCCCCCGGGAGGATTCCCCGAATGGCTACACCTTC CASSPREDSPNGYTF
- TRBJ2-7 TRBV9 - TGTGCCAGCAGCGACGACTTGGCCTACGAGCAGTACTTC CASSDDLAYEQYF
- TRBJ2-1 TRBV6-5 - TGTGCCAGCAGTTACTCCGCGCGGGGTGAGCAGTTCTTC CASSYSARGEQFF
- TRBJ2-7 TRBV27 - TGTGCCAGCAGTGACTCGTTGGGTCGGGAGCAGTACTTC CASSDSLGREQYF
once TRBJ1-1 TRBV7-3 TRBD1 TGTGCCAGCAGCTACCGACAGGGGCAAGGGACTGAAGCTTTCTTT CASSYRQGQGTEAFF
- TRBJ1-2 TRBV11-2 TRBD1 TGTGCCAGCAGCTCTATAACGGACAGGACTCCTAACTATGGCTACACCTTC CASSSITDRTPNYGYTF
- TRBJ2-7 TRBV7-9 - TGTGCCAGCAGCTCCCTGGAGAGGTCTCCCTACGAGCAGTACTTC CASSSLERSPYEQYF
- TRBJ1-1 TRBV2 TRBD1 TGTGCCAGCAGTGGGGACAGGTCTGAAGCTTTCTTT CASSGDRSEAFF
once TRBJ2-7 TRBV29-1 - TGCAGCGTAACCTTGACGGGCGAGCAGTACTTC CSVTLTGEQYF
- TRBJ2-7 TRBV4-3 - TGCGCCAGCAGCCCAGAAGCCGGGACACCGGTGGAGCAGTACTTC CASSPEAGTPVEQYF
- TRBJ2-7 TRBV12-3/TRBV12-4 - TGTGCCAGCAGCTCCCATGGGGGGACCGGCGACTTC CASSSHGGTGDF
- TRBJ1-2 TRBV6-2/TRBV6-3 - TGTGCCAGCCGCCGACCCGGGGGAGACTATGGCTACACCTTC CASRRPGGDYGYTF
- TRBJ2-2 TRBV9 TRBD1 TGTGCCAGCAGCGCATGGACAGGGAGCACCGGGGAGCTGTTTTTT CASSAWTGSTGELFF
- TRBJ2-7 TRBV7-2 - TGTGCCAGCAGCCCAGAGCAGTACTTC CASSPEQYF
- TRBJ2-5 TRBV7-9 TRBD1 TGTGCCAGCAGCTTAGCGGACAGGGGTCAAGAGACCCAGTACTTC CASSLADRGQETQYF
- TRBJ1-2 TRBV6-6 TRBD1 TGTGCCAGCATTGCTGCCGGGACAGATTTTAACTATGGCTACACCTTC CASIAAGTDFNYGYTF
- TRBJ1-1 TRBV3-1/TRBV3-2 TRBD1 TGTGCCAGCAGCCAAGTTGGGACAGGGGAGACTGAAGCTTTCTTT CASSQVGTGETEAFF
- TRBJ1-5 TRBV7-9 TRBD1 TGTGCCAGCAGCTTTTCAGGACAGGGAAGAATGAATCAGCCCCAGCATTTT CASSFSGQGRMNQPQHF
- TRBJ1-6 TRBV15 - TGTGCCACCAGCAGAGCAAAGGGGCCCAATTCACCCCTCCACTTT CATSRAKGPNSPLHF
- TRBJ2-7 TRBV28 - TGTGCCACCCTGACATCTTCCTACGAGCAGTACTTC CATLTSSYEQYF
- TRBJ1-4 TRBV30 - TGTGCCTGGAACAGTGCAACTAATGAAAAACTGTTTTTT CAWNSATNEKLFF
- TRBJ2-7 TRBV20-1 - TGCAGTGGTAGTTCAAGCGGCTCCTACGAGCAGTACTTC CSGSSSGSYEQYF
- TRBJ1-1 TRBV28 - TGTGCCAGCCGCTGGATAGGCGCGGGCACTGAAGCTTTCTTT CASRWIGAGTEAFF
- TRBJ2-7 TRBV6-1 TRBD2 TGTGCCAGCAGTGAAGTGGAGGGAGGGACCTACGAGCAGTACTTC CASSEVEGGTYEQYF
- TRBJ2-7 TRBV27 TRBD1 TGTGCCAGCAGTTTAATAGGGGGCAGCCCCTCCTACGAGCAGTACTTC CASSLIGGSPSYEQYF